Following are 14 T cell receptor beta chains from one sample sequenced in a study of vaccination effects on CD4 cells after COVID-19. Sequencing in the ViraFEST assay came after antigen-specific CD4+ T cells had been expanded with viral peptide pools, which were used to stimulate PBMC. Following 10 days of culture, CD4+ T cells were isolated. The vaccine given was either BNT162b2 or mRNA-1273, in two doses. Their specific antigens are unknown. Sequencing used immunoSEQ multiplex PCR; TCRdb keeps in-frame clones, though not all of them. Counted here are more than 20,000 clones, approximately 79% occurring once; the ten biggest clones make up about 9.1%. The sample consisted of CD4+ T cells from PBMCs cultured with HCoV-229E spike peptides, taken after COVID-19 vaccination. The receptors originated from a human donor who received a COVID-19 vaccine.

This chain's CDR3 is CASSQGGLAGAGGELFF. CDR3 DNA: TGCGCCAGCAGCCAAGGGGGACTAGCGGGAGCGGGCGGGGAGCTGTTTTTT. This rearrangement joins TRBV4-1 to TRBJ2-2; 14 bases fit TRBD2. The CDR3 contains 17 residues. J gave up 7 bases and V 1 base, and 5 bases lay outside the gene matches. From germline, CDR1 is MGHRA and CDR2 YSYEKL.

The chain combines TRBV7-2 with TRBJ2-7, with unresolved D. V was trimmed by 3 bases and J by 2 bases, leaving 11 bases between them. Germline CDR1 and CDR2: SGHTA and FQGNSA. The CDR3 spans 14 residues. The CDR3 region is CASSLIYSTYEQYF. The CDR3 DNA reads TGTGCCAGCAGCTTGATTTACAGTACCTACGAGCAGTACTTC.

The CDR3 loop is CASSSRLAGSTDTQYF. CDR3 DNA sequence: TGTGCCAGCAGCTCGCGACTAGCGGGGAGCACAGATACGCAGTATTTT. The rearrangement links TRBV5-4 to TRBJ2-3; TRBD2 matches at 11 bases. Germline CDR1 and CDR2: SGHNT and YYREEE (reference sequence). The CDR3 is made up of 16 amino acids. V lost 3 bases to trimming and J lost 0 bases; unmatched junction nucleotides: 3.

This chain uses TRBV10-3 with TRBJ2-3, with 16 bases that match TRBD2. CDR1 and CDR2 from the germline V gene are ENHRY and SYGVKD. The CDR3 consists of 17 residues. Trimming at V came to 6 bases and at J to 5 bases, leaving 8 bases not matched to a gene. The CDR3 protein is CAIRAGLAGGPVDTQYF. The CDR3 DNA is TGTGCCATCAGGGCGGGACTAGCGGGGGGGCCGGTAGATACGCAGTATTTT.

The J gene is TRBJ1-6, the V gene TRBV27; D is unclear. CDR3 size: 15 residues. V lost 1 base, J lost 8 bases, and 12 bases lay in between. The germline CDR1 and CDR2 sequences are MNHEY and SMNVEV (reference sequence). The CDR3 sequence is CASSLYGVAHSPLHF. Written as DNA, the CDR3 is TGTGCCAGCAGTTTATATGGGGTTGCGCATTCACCCCTCCACTTT.

This clone was seen once. The chain links TRBV6-5 to TRBJ2-2; D call uncertain. Deletions cut 0 bases from V and 10 bases from J, with 6 bases between. Germline loops: CDR1 MNHEY, CDR2 SVGAGI. The CDR3 consists of 12 residues. CDR3 protein: CASSYSTAELFF. The DNA for the CDR3 is TGTGCCAGCAGTTACTCCACGGCGGAGCTGTTTTTT.

The V gene is TRBV6-5, the J gene TRBJ1-2; TRBD1 aligns across 7 bases. The germline V gene has CDR1 MNHEY and CDR2 SVGAGI. V trimming: 6 bases; J trimming: 6 bases; junction bases outside the gene matches: 10. The CDR3 loop spans 14 amino acids. Written as DNA, the CDR3 is TGTGCCAGCAGGAAATCCGGGACAGACCATGGCTACACCTTC. Protein sequence: CASRKSGTDHGYTF.

The CDR3 here is CASSREGRDTEAFF. In DNA form, the CDR3 reads TGTGCCAGCTCACGAGAGGGGCGCGACACTGAAGCTTTCTTT. V usage is TRBV18 and J usage is TRBJ1-1; the D gene is possibly TRBD1 (5 bases). Per the germline V gene, CDR1 is KGHSH and CDR2 is LQKENI. The CDR3 consists of 14 residues. Trimming left V 4 bases short and J 3 bases short, with 12 bases between. The full variable domain, in which reference TRBV18 and TRBJ1-1 provide the parts outside the CDR3, is NAGVMQNPRHLVRRRGQEARLRCSPMKGHSHVYWYRQLPEEGLKFMVYLQKENIIDESGMPKERFSAEFPKEGPSILRIQQVVRGDSAAYFCASSREGRDTEAFFGQGTRLTVV.

In this sample, this clone turned up a few times. This chain connects TRBV4-1 to TRBJ2-7; 7 positions match TRBD2. Per germline, CDR1 MGHRA and CDR2 YSYEKL. Losses at the gene ends were 3 bases for V and 2 bases for J; bases not matched to a gene: 10. The CDR3 covers 16 residues. The CDR3 spells CASSQEAGDLTYEQYF. CDR3 coding DNA: TGCGCCAGCAGCCAGGAGGCGGGGGACCTGACCTACGAGCAGTACTTC.

This clone came up a few times. This chain links TRBV5-5 with TRBJ1-2; TRBD1 agrees at 8 bases. Germline V gene data show CDR1 as SGHKS and CDR2 as YYEKEE (reference sequence). The ends lost 3 bases at V and 8 bases at J; junction bases unmatched: 6. The CDR3 covers 13 residues. The CDR3 sequence is CASSSGQVIGYTF. The CDR3 DNA follows: TGTGCCAGCAGCTCGGGACAGGTTATCGGCTACACCTTC.

V usage is TRBV4-2 and J usage is TRBJ2-1; 11 bases align to TRBD2. Trimming at V came to 4 bases and at J to 1 base, leaving 3 bases not matched to a gene. The CDR3 spans 16 residues. The germline V gene encodes CDR1 LGHNA and CDR2 YNFKEQ. The chain's CDR3 is CASSPTSGGSYNEQFF. Written as DNA, the CDR3 is TGTGCCAGCAGCCCTACTAGCGGGGGATCCTACAATGAGCAGTTCTTC.

In its sample, this clone was seen a few times. DNA for the CDR3: TGCGCCAGCAGTCATAACGGTCTACTAGCCAAAAACATTCAGTACTTC. It specifies CASSHNGLLAKNIQYF. This rearrangement joins TRBV23-1 to TRBJ2-4; D ambiguous. TRBV23-1 is noted as an ORF with a role that remains uncertain. CDR3 length: 16 amino acids. The V gene lost 3 bases and the J gene lost 0 bases, with 12 bases spanning the gap.

The chain uses TRBV7-2 and TRBJ1-5; D is ambiguous. With 3 bases removed from V and 0 bases from J, the gap between germline ends came to 9 bases. The CDR3 runs 15 residues. Germline V gene data show CDR1 as SGHTA and CDR2 as FQGNSA. CDR3 DNA: TGTGCCAGCAGCTTGTACGGGGTTAGCAATCAGCCCCAGCATTTT. It specifies CASSLYGVSNQPQHF.

This chain connects TRBV7-2 to TRBJ2-7; D remains ambiguous. Per the germline V gene, CDR1 is SGHTA and CDR2 is FQGNSA. CDR3 length: 16 amino acids. The germline V and J ends were trimmed by 2 bases and 0 bases, with 14 bases remaining between them. The CDR3 spells CASSLQSGVGSYEQYF. The CDR3 DNA reads as TGTGCCAGCAGCTTACAGTCTGGGGTCGGCTCCTACGAGCAGTACTTC.